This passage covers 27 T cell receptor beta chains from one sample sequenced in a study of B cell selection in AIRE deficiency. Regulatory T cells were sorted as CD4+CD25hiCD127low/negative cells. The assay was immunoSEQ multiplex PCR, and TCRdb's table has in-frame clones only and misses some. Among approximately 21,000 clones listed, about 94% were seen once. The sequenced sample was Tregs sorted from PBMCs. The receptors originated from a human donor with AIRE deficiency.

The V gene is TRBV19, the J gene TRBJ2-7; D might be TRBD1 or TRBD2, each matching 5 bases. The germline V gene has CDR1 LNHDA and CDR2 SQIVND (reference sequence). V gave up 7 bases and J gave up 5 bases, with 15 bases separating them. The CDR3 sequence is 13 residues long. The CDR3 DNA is TGTGCCAGTAACGGGGCCCAGGGCCACGAGCAGTACTTC. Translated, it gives CASNGAQGHEQYF.

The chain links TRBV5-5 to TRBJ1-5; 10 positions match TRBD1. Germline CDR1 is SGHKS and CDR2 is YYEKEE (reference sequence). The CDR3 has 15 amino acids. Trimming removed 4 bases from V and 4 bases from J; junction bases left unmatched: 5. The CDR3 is CASSQGQGINQPQHF. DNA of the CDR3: TGTGCCAGCAGCCAGGGACAGGGGATAAATCAGCCCCAGCATTTT.

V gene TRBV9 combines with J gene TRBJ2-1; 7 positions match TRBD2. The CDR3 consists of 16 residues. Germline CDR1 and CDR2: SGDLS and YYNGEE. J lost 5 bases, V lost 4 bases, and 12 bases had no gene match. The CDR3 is CASSFFASGTNNEQFF. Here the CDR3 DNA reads TGTGCCAGCAGCTTTTTCGCGAGCGGGACTAACAATGAGCAGTTCTTC.

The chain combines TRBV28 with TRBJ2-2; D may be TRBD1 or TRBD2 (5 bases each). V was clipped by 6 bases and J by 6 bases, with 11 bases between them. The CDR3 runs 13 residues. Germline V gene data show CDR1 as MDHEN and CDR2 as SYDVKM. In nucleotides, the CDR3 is TGTGCCAGCAGACCTGGGGGTTCCGGGGAGCTGTTTTTT. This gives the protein CASRPGGSGELFF.

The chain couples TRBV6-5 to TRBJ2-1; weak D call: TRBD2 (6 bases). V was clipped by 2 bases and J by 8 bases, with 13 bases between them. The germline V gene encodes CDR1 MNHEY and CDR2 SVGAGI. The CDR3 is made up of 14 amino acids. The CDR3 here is CASSYRETSYEQFF. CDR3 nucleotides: TGTGCCAGCAGTTACCGGGAGACATCATATGAGCAGTTCTTC.

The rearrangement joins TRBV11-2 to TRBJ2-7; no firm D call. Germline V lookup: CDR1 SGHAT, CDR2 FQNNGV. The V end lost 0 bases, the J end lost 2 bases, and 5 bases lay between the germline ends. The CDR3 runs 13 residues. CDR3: CASSLDFPYEQYF. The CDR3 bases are TGTGCCAGCAGCTTAGATTTCCCCTACGAGCAGTACTTC.

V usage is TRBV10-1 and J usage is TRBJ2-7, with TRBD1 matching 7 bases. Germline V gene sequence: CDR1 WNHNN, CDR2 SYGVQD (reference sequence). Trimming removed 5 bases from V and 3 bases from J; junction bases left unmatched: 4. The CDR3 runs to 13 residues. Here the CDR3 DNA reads TGCGCCAGCAGTAAACAGGGGAGCTACGAGCAGTACTTC. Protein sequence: CASSKQGSYEQYF.

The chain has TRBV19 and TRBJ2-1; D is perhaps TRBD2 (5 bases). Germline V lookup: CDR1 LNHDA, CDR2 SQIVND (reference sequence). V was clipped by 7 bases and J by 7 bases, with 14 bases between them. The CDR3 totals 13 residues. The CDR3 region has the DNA TGTGCCAGTAAGTGGAGGCCAACAAATGAGCAGTTCTTC. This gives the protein CASKWRPTNEQFF.

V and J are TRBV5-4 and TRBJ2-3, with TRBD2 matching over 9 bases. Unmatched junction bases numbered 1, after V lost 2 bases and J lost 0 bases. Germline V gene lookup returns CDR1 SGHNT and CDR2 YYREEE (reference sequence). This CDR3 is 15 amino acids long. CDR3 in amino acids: CASSFGLASTDTQYF. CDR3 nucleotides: TGTGCCAGCAGCTTCGGACTAGCGAGCACAGATACGCAGTATTTT.

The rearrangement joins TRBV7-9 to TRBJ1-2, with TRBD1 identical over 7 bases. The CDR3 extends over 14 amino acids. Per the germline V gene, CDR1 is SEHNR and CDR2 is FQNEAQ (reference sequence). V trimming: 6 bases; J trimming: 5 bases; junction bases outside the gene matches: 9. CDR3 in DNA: TGTGCCAGCAGTCCTACAGGGGCGAGATATGGCTACACCTTC. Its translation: CASSPTGARYGYTF.

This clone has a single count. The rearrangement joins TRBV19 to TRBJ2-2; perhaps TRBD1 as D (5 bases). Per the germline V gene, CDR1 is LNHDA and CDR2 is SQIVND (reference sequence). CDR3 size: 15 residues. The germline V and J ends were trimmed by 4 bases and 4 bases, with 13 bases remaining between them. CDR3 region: CASSTLGVGTGELFF. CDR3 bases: TGTGCCAGTAGTACGTTAGGGGTTGGCACCGGGGAGCTGTTTTTT.

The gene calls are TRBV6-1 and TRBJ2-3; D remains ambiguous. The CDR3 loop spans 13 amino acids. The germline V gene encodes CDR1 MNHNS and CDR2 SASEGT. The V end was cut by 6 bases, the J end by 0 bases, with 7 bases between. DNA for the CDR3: TGTGCCAGCAGACTACCGAGCACAGATACGCAGTATTTT. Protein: CASRLPSTDTQYF.

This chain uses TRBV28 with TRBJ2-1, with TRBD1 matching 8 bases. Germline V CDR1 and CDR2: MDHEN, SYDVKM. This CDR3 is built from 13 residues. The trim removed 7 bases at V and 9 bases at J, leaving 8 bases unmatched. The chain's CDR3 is CASTRDRLGEQFF. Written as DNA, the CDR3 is TGTGCCAGCACCAGGGACAGGTTGGGTGAGCAGTTCTTC.

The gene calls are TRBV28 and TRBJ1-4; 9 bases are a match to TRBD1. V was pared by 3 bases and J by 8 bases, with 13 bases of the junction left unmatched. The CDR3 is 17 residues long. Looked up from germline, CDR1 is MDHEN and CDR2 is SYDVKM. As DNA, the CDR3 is TGTGCCAGCAGTTTTGGTACTCTCCACAGGGGGCTAGAAAAACTGTTTTTT. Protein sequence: CASSFGTLHRGLEKLFF.

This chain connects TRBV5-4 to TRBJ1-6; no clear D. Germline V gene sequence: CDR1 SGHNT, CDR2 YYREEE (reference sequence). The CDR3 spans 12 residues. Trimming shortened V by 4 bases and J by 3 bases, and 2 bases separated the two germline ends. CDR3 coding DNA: TGTGCCAGCAGCCTCTATAATTCACCCCTCCACTTT. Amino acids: CASSLYNSPLHF.

The CDR3 sequence: CASSPNKGQGSNYGYTF. The DNA for the CDR3 is TGTGCCAGCAGCCCCAATAAAGGACAGGGGTCTAACTATGGCTACACCTTC. J is TRBJ1-2 and V is TRBV7-9, with 9 nucleotides matching TRBD1. From germline, CDR1 is SEHNR and CDR2 FQNEAQ (reference sequence). Trimming cost V 5 bases and J 0 bases; bases outside gene matches: 10. There are 17 residues in the CDR3.

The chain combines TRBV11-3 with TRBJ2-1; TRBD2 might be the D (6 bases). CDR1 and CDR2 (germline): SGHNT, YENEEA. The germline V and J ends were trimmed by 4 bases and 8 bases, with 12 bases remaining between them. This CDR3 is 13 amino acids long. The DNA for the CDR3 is TGTGCCAGCAGCTCGACTAGTCGGGATGAGCAGTTCTTC. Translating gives CASSSTSRDEQFF.

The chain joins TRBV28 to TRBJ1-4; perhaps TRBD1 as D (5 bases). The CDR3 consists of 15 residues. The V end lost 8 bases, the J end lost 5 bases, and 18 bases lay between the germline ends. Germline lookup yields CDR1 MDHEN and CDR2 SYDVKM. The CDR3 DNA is TGTGCCAGCGCCCTTGGGGGAGGGCCGAATGAAAAACTGTTTTTT. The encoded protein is CASALGGGPNEKLFF.

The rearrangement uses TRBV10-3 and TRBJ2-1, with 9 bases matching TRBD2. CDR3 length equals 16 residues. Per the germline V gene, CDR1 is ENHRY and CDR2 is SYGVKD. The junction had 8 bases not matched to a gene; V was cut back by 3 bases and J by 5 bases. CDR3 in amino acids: CAISEIGGRANNEQFF. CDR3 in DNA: TGTGCCATCAGTGAAATTGGCGGGAGGGCTAACAATGAGCAGTTCTTC.

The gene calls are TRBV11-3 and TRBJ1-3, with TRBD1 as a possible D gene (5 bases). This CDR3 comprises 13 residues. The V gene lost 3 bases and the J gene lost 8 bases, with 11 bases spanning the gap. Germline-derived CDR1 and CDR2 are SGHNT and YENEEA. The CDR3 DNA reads TGTGCCAGCAGCTTGACAGAGTGGGACACCATATATTTT. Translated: CASSLTEWDTIYF. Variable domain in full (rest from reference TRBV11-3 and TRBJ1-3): EAGVVQSPRYKIIEKKQPVAFWCNPISGHNTLYWYLQNLGQGPELLIRYENEEAVDDSQLPKDRFSAERLKGVDSTLKIQPAELGDSAVYLCASSLTEWDTIYFGEGSWLTVV.

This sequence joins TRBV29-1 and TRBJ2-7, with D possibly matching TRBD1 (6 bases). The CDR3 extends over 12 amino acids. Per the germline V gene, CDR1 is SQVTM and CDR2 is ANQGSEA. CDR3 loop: CIRKTGYYEQYF. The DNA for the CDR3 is TGCATTCGAAAAACAGGGTACTACGAGCAGTACTTC.

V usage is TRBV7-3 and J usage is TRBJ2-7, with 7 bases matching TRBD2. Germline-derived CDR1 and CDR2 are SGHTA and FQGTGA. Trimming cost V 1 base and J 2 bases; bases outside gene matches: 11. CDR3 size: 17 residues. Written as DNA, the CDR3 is TGTGCCAGCAGCTTAAAGGGAGCTAGCGGAAGAGCCTACGAGCAGTACTTC. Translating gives CASSLKGASGRAYEQYF.

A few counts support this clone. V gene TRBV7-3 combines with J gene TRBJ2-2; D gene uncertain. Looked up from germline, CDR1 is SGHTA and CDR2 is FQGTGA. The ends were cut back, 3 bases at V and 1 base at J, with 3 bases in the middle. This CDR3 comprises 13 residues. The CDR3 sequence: CASSLGNTGELFF. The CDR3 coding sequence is TGTGCCAGCAGCTTGGGGAACACCGGGGAGCTGTTTTTT.

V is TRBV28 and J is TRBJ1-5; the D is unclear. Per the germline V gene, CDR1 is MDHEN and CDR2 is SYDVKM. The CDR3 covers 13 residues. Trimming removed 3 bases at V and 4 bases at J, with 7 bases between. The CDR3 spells CASSFQPNQPQHF. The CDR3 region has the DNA TGTGCCAGCAGTTTCCAACCAAATCAGCCCCAGCATTTT. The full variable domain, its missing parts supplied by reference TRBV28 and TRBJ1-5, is DVKVTQSSRYLVKRTGEKVFLECVQDMDHENMFWYRQDPGLGLRLIYFSYDVKMKEKGDIPEGYSVSREKKERFSLILESASTNQTSMYLCASSFQPNQPQHFGDGTRLSIL.

The CDR3 region has the DNA TGTGCCAGTAGTATAGGAACCGGGACTAGCGTATACAATGAGCAGTTCTTC. This translates into CASSIGTGTSVYNEQFF. The V and J genes are TRBV19 and TRBJ2-1; 10 bases fit TRBD2. There are 17 residues in the CDR3. V shed 1 base, J shed 4 bases, and the junction held 7 bases outside the gene matches. Germline V gives CDR1 LNHDA, CDR2 SQIVND (reference sequence).

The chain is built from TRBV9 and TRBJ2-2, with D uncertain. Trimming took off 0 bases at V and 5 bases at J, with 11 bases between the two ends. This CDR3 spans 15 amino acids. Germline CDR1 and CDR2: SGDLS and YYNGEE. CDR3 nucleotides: TGTGCCAGCAGCGTAGGTGGGGTGGGAACCGGGGAGCTGTTTTTT. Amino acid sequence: CASSVGGVGTGELFF.

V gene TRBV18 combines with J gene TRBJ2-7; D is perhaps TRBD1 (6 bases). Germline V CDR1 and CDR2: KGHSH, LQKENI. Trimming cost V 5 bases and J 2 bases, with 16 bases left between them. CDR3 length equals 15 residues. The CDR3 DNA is TGTGCCAGCTCAATATACAGGGTACAGACCTACGAGCAGTACTTC. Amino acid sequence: CASSIYRVQTYEQYF.